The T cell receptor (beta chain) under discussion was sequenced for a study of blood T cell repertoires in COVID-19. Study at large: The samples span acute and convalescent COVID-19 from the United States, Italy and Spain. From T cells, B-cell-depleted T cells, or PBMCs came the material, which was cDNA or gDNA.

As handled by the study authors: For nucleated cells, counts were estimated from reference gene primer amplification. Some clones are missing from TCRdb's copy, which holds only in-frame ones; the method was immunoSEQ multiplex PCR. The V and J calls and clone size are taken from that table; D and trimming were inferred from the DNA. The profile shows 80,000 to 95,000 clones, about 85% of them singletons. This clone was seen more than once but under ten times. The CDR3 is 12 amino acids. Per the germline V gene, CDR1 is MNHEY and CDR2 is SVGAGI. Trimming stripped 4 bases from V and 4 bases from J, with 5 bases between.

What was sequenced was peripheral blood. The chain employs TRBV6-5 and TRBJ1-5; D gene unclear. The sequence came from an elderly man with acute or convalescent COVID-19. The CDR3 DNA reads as TGTGCCAGCAGTTCCTTAAATCAGCCCCAGCATTTT. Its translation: CASSSLNQPQHF.